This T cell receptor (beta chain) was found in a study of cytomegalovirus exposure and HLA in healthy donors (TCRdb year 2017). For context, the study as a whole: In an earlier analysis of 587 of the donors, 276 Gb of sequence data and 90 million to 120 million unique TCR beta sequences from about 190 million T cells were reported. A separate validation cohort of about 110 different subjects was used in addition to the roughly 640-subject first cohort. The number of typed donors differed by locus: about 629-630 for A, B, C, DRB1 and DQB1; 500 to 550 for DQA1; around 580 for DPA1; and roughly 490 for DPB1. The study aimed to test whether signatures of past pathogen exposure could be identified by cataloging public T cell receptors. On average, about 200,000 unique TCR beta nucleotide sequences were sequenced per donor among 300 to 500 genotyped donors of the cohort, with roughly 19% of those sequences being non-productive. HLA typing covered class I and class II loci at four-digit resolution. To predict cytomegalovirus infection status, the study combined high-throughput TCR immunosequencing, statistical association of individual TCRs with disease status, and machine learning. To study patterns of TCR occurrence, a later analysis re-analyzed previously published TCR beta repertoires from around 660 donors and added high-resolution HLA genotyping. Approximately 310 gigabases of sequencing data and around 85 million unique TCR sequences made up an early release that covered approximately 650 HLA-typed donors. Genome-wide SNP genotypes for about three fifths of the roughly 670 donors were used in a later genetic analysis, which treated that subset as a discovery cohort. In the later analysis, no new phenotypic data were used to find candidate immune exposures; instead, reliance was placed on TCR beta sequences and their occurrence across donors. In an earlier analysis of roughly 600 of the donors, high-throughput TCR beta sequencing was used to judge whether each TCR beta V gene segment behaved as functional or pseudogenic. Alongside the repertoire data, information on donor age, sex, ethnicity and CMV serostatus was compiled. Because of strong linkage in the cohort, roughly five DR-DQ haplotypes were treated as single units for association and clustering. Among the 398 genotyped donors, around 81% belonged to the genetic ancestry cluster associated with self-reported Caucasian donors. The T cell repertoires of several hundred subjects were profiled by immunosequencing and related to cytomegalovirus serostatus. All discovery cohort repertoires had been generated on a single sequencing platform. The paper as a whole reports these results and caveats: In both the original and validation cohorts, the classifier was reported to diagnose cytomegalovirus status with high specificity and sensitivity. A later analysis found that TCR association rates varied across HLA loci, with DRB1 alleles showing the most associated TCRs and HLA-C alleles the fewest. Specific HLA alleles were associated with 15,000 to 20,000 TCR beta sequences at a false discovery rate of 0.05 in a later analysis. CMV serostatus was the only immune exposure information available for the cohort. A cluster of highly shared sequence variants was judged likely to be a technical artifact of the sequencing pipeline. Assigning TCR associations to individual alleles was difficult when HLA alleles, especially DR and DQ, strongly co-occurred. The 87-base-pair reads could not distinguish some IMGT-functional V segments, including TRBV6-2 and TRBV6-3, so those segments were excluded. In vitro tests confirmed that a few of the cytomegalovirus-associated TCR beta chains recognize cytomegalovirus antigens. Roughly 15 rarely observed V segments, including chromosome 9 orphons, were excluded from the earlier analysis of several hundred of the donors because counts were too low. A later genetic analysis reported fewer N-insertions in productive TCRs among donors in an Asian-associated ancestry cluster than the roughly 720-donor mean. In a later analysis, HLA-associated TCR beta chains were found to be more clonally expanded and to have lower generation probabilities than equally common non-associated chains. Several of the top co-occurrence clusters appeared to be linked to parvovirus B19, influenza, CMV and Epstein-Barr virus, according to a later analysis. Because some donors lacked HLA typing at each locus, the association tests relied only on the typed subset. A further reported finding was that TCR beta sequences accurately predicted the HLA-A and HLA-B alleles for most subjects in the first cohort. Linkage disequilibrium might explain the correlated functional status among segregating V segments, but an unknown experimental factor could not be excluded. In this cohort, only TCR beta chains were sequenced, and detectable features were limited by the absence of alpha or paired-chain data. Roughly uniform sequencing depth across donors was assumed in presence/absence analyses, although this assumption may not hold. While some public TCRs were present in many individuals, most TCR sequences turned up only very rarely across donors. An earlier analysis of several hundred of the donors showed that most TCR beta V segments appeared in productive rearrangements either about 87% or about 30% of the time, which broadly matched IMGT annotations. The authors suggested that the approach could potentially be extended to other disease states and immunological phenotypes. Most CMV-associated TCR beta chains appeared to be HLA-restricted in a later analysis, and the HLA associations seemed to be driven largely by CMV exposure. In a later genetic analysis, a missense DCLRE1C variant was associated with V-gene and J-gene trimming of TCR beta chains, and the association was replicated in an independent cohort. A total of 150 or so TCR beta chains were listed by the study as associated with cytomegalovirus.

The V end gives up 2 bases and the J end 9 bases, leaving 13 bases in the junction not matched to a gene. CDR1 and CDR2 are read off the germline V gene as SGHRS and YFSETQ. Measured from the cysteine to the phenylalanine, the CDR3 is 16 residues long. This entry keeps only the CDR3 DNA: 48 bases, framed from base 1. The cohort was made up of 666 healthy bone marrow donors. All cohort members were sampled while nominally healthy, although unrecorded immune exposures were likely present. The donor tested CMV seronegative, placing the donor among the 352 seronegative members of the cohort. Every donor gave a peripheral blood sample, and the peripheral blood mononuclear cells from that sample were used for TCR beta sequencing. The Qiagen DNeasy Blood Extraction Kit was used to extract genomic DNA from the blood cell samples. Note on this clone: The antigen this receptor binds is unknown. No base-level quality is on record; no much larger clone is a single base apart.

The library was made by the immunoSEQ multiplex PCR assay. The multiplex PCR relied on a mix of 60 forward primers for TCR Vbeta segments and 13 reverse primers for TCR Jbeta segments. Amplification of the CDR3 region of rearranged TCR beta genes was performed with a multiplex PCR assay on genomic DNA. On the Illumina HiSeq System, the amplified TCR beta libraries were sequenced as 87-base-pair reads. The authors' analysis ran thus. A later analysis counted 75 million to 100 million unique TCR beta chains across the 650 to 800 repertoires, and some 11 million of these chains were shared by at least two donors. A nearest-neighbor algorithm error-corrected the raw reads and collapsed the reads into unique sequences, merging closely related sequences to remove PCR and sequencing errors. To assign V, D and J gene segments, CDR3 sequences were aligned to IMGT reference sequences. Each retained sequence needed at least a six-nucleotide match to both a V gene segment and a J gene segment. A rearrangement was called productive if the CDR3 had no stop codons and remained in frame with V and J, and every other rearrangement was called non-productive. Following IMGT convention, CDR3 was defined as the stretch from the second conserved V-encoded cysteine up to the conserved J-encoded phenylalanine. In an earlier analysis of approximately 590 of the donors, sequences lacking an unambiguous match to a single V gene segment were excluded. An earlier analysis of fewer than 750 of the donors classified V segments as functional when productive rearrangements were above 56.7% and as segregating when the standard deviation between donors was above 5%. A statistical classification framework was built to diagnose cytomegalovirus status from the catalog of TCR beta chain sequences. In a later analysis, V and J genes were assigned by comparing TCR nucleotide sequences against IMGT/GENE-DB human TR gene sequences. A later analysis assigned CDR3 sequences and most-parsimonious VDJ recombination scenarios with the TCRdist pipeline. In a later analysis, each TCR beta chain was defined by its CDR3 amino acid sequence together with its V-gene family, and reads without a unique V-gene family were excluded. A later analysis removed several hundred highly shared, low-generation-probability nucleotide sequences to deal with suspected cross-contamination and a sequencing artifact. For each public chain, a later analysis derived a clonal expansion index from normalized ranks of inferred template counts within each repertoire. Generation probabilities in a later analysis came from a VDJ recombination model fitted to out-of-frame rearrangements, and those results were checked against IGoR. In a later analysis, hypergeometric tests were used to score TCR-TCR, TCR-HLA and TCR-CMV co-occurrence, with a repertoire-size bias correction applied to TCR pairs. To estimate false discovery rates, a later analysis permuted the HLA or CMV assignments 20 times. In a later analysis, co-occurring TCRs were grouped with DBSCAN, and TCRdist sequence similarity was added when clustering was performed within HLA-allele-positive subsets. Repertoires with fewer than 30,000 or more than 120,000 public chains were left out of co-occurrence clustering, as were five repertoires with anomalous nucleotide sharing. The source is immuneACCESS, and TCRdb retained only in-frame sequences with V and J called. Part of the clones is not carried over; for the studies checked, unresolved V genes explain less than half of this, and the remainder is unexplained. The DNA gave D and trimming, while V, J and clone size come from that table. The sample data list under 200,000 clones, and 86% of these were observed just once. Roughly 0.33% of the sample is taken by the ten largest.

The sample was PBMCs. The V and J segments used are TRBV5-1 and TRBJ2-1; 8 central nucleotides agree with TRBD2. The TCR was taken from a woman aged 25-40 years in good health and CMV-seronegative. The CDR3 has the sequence CASSFTGGSSVGEQFF. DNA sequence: TGCGCCAGCAGCTTTACGGGAGGGTCGTCGGTGGGTGAGCAGTTCTTC. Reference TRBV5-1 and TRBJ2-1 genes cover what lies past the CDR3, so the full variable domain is KAGVTQTPRYLIKTRGQQVTLSCSPISGHRSVSWYQQTPGQGLQFLFEYFSETQRNKGNFPGRFSGRQFSNSRSEMNVSTLELGDSALYLCASSFTGGSSVGEQFFGPGTRLTVL.